Listed below are T cell receptor beta chains from one sample, sequenced in a study of T cell changes during pregnancy in multiple sclerosis. Profiling relied on immunoSEQ multiplex PCR, and the TCRdb table lists in-frame clones only, not all of them. The table has roughly 38,000 clones, about 92% seen once. Specimen: peripheral blood, collected in the third trimester of pregnancy. The receptors originated from a female donor in good health, enrolled as a control in a pregnancy study. Each CDR3 is given with its conserved first and last residue. The D gene is left open where the match is weak. The listing skips clone size in some rows; elsewhere it reads once, few, many or a size class.

abundance: -; d_gene: TRBD2; j_gene: TRBJ2-7; v_gene: TRBV7-9; CDR3aa: CASSKREAAYEQYF; CDR3nt: TGTGCCAGCAGCAAGCGGGAGGCTGCCTACGAGCAGTACTTC
abundance: -; d_gene: TRBD1; j_gene: TRBJ1-1; v_gene: TRBV6-6; CDR3aa: CASSELTGVNTEAFF; CDR3nt: TGTGCCAGCAGCGAGCTCACAGGGGTGAACACTGAAGCTTTCTTT
abundance: -; d_gene: -; j_gene: TRBJ2-2; v_gene: TRBV7-3; CDR3aa: CASSWLEGGELFF; CDR3nt: TGTGCCAGCAGCTGGCTAGAGGGCGGGGAGCTGTTTTTT
abundance: once; d_gene: TRBD2; j_gene: TRBJ2-1; v_gene: TRBV11-3; CDR3aa: CASSLNGAGAHEQFF; CDR3nt: TGTGCCAGCAGCTTAAACGGTGCGGGAGCCCATGAGCAGTTCTTC
abundance: -; d_gene: -; j_gene: TRBJ2-1; v_gene: TRBV2; CDR3aa: CASSEARDPAQFF; CDR3nt: TGTGCCAGCAGTGAAGCGAGGGATCCCGCGCAGTTCTTC
abundance: -; d_gene: TRBD1; j_gene: TRBJ1-2; v_gene: TRBV29-1; CDR3aa: CSVGDSGNYGYTF; CDR3nt: TGCAGCGTTGGGGACAGCGGTAACTATGGCTACACCTTC
abundance: -; d_gene: TRBD2; j_gene: TRBJ2-1; v_gene: TRBV7-6; CDR3aa: CASSSSGTSFNEQFF; CDR3nt: TGTGCCAGCAGCTCTTCCGGGACTAGCTTTAATGAGCAGTTCTTC
abundance: few; d_gene: -; j_gene: TRBJ1-2; v_gene: TRBV2; CDR3aa: CASSQEGTNYGYTF; CDR3nt: TGTGCCAGCAGTCAGGAAGGTACTAACTATGGCTACACCTTC
abundance: -; d_gene: TRBD2; j_gene: TRBJ2-1; v_gene: TRBV6-5; CDR3aa: CASGRTSGVDEQFF; CDR3nt: TGTGCCAGCGGTAGGACTAGCGGGGTCGATGAGCAGTTCTTC
abundance: few; d_gene: TRBD2; j_gene: TRBJ2-1; v_gene: TRBV9; CDR3aa: CASSVVASGSNNEQFF; CDR3nt: TGTGCCAGCAGCGTAGTGGCTAGCGGGAGTAACAATGAGCAGTTCTTC
abundance: -; d_gene: -; j_gene: TRBJ2-7; v_gene: TRBV9; CDR3aa: CASSVTGSSYEQYF; CDR3nt: TGTGCCAGCAGCGTTACTGGGAGCTCCTACGAGCAGTACTTC
abundance: -; d_gene: TRBD2; j_gene: TRBJ2-3; v_gene: TRBV7-3; CDR3aa: CASSRTSGGADTQYF; CDR3nt: TGTGCCAGCAGCCGCACTAGCGGGGGGGCAGATACGCAGTATTTT
abundance: -; d_gene: -; j_gene: TRBJ1-2; v_gene: TRBV28; CDR3aa: CASSLDSVYGYTF; CDR3nt: TGTGCCAGCAGTCTGGACAGTGTCTATGGCTACACCTTC
abundance: -; d_gene: -; j_gene: TRBJ2-1; v_gene: TRBV7-9; CDR3aa: CASILGGVGDAMRNEQFF; CDR3nt: TGTGCCAGCATCCTAGGGGGGGTCGGGGACGCGATGAGGAATGAGCAGTTCTTC
abundance: -; d_gene: -; j_gene: TRBJ2-5; v_gene: TRBV5-1; CDR3aa: CASSLGVGASQETQYF; CDR3nt: TGCGCCAGCAGCTTGGGAGTAGGGGCCTCTCAAGAGACCCAGTACTTC
abundance: -; d_gene: TRBD1; j_gene: TRBJ2-7; v_gene: TRBV6-5; CDR3aa: CASSQTGDYEQYF; CDR3nt: TGTGCCAGCAGTCAGACAGGGGACTACGAGCAGTACTTC
abundance: -; d_gene: -; j_gene: TRBJ2-7; v_gene: TRBV10-3; CDR3aa: CAIKARGPRDGQYF; CDR3nt: TGTGCCATCAAAGCGAGAGGGCCCCGCGACGGACAGTACTTC
abundance: -; d_gene: -; j_gene: TRBJ1-1; v_gene: TRBV4-1; CDR3aa: CASSPQGNTEAFF; CDR3nt: TGCGCCAGCAGCCCACAGGGGAACACTGAAGCTTTCTTT
abundance: -; d_gene: -; j_gene: TRBJ2-7; v_gene: TRBV28; CDR3aa: CASSLVEQYF; CDR3nt: TGTGCCAGCAGTCTCGTGGAGCAGTACTTC
abundance: -; d_gene: TRBD1; j_gene: TRBJ1-1; v_gene: TRBV19; CDR3aa: CASRTKPDRGFTEAFF; CDR3nt: TGTGCCAGTAGGACAAAACCGGACAGGGGGTTCACTGAAGCTTTCTTT
abundance: -; d_gene: -; j_gene: TRBJ1-5; v_gene: TRBV27; CDR3aa: CASSLRGGGQPQHF; CDR3nt: TGTGCCAGCAGTTTACGCGGGGGCGGTCAGCCCCAGCATTTT
abundance: -; d_gene: TRBD2; j_gene: TRBJ2-1; v_gene: TRBV7-9; CDR3aa: CASSPTSGVRNEQFF; CDR3nt: TGTGCCAGCAGCCCGACTAGCGGGGTACGGAATGAGCAGTTCTTC
abundance: -; d_gene: TRBD2; j_gene: TRBJ2-7; v_gene: TRBV15; CDR3aa: CATSRPGTPAGGYLGEQYF; CDR3nt: TGTGCCACCAGCAGACCTGGGACACCAGCGGGAGGCTATCTTGGCGAGCAGTACTTC
abundance: -; d_gene: -; j_gene: TRBJ2-2; v_gene: TRBV9; CDR3aa: CASSVREQTGELFF; CDR3nt: TGTGCCAGCAGCGTGAGAGAGCAAACCGGGGAGCTGTTTTTT
abundance: -; d_gene: -; j_gene: TRBJ1-4; v_gene: TRBV6-1; CDR3aa: CASRQGTNEKLFF; CDR3nt: TGTGCCAGCAGACAGGGAACTAATGAAAAACTGTTTTTT